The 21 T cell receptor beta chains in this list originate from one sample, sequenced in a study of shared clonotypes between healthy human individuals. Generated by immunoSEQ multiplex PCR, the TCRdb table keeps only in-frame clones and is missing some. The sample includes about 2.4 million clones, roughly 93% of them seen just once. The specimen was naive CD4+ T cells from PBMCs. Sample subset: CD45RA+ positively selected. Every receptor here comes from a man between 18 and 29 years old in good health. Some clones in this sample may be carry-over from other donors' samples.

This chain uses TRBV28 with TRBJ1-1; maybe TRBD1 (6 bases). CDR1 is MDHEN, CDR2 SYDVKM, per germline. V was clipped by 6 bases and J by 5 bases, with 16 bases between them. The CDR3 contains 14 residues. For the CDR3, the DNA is TGTGCCAGCAGCCAAGGGGGTCGTTCAACTGAAGCTTTCTTT. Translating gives CASSQGGRSTEAFF.

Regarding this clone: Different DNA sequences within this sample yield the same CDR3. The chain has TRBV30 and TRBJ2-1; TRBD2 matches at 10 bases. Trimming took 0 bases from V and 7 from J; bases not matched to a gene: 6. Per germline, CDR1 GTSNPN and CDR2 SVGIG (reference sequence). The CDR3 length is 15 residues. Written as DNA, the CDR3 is TGTGCCTGGAGTGTAGGGCTAGCGGGGGCAAATGAGCAGTTCTTC. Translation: CAWSVGLAGANEQFF.

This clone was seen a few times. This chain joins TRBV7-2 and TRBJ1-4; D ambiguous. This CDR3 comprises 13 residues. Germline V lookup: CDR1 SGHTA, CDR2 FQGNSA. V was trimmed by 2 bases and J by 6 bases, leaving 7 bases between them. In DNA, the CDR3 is TGTGCCAGCAGCTTAAGAGTTGATGAAAAACTGTTTTTT. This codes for CASSLRVDEKLFF.

The DNA of the CDR3 is TGTGCCAGCAGCTTAAGACAGGGCCTAAATGAGCAGTTCTTC. As protein: CASSLRQGLNEQFF. V is TRBV7-2 and J is TRBJ2-1; TRBD1 aligns across 7 bases. The CDR3 spans 14 residues. From germline, CDR1 is SGHTA and CDR2 FQGNSA. J was trimmed by 7 bases and V by 2 bases; bases with no gene match: 5.

The CDR3 coding sequence is TGTGCCAGCAGCTTAGGCAGGGCCACCGGGGAGCTGTTTTTT. The encoded protein is CASSLGRATGELFF. The V call is TRBV11-3, the J call TRBJ2-2; D possibly corresponds to TRBD1 (5 bases). The CDR3 is 14 residues long. CDR1 and CDR2 from the germline V gene are SGHNT and YENEEA. Trimming removed 1 base from V and 4 bases from J, with 7 bases in between.

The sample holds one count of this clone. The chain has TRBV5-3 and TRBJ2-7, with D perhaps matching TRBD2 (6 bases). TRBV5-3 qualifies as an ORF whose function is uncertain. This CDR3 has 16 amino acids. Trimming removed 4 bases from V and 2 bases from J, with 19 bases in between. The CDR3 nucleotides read TGTGCCAGAAGCCTGTCGGGGTTAGGACTAACCTACGAGCAGTACTTC. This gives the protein CARSLSGLGLTYEQYF.

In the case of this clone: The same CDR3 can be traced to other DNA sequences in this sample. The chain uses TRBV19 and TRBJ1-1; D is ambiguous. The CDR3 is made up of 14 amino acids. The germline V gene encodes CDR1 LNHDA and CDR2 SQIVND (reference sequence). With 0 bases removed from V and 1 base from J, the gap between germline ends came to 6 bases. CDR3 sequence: CASSIDGQNTEAFF. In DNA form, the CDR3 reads TGTGCCAGTAGTATAGATGGTCAGAACACTGAAGCTTTCTTT.

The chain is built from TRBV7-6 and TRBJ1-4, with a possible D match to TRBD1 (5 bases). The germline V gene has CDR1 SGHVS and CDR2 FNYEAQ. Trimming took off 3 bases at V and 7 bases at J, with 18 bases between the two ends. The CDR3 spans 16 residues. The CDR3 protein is CASSFSVKPGGEKLFF. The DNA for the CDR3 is TGTGCCAGCAGCTTTAGTGTCAAACCGGGGGGTGAAAAACTGTTTTTT.

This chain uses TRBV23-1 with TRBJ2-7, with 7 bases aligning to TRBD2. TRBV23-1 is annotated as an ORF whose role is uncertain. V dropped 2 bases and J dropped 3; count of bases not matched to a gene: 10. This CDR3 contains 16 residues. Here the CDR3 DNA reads TGCGCCAGCAGTCAAAGTTCGGGACTACCCTTCTACGAGCAGTACTTC. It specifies CASSQSSGLPFYEQYF.

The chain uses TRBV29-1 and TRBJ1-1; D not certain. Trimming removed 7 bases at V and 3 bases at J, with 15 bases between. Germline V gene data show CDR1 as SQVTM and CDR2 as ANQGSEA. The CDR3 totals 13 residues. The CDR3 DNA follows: TGCAGCGGCACCGGGTCGACGGACACTGAAGCTTTCTTT. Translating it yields CSGTGSTDTEAFF. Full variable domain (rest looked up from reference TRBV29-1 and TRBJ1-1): SAVISQKPSRDICQRGTSLTIQCQVDSQVTMMFWYRQQPGQSLTLIATANQGSEATYESGFVIDKFPISRPNLTFSTLTVSNMSPEDSSIYLCSGTGSTDTEAFFGQGTRLTVV.

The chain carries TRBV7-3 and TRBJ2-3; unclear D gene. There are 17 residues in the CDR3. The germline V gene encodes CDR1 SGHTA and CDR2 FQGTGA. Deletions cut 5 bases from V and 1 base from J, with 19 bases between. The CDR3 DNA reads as TGTGCCAGCAGCGTCGCTCCAGTTGGTTCGGGCACAGATACGCAGTATTTT. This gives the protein CASSVAPVGSGTDTQYF.

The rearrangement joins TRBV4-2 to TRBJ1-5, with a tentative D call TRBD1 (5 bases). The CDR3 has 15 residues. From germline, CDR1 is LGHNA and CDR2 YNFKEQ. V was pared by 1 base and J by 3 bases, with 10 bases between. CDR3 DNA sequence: TGTGCCAGCAGCCAAGGCCAGGGAGACAATCAGCCCCAGCATTTT. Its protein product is CASSQGQGDNQPQHF.

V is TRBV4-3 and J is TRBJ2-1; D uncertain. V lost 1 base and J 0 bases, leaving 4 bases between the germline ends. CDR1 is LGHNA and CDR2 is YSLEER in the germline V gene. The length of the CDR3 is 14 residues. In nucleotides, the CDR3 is TGCGCCAGCAGCCAAGGGGACTCCTACAATGAGCAGTTCTTC. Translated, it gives CASSQGDSYNEQFF.

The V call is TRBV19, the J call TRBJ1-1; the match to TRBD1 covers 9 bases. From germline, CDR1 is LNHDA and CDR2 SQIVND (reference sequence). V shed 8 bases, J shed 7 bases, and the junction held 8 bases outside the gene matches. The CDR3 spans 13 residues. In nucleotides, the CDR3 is TGTGCCAGTGGCCCTGGGACAGGGATTGAAGCTTTCTTT. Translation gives CASGPGTGIEAFF.

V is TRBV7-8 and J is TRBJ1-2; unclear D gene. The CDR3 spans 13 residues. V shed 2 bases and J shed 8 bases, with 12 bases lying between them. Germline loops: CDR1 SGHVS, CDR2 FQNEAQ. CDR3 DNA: TGTGCCAGCAGCTTAACCTACGAGCACGGCTACACCTTC. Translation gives CASSLTYEHGYTF.

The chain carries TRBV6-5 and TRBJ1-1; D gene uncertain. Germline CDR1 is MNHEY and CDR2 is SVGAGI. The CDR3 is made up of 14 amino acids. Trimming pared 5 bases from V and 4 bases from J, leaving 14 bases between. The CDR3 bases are TGTGCCAGCAGTCCCCGCCGGGTCGGCACTGAAGCTTTCTTT. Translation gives CASSPRRVGTEAFF.

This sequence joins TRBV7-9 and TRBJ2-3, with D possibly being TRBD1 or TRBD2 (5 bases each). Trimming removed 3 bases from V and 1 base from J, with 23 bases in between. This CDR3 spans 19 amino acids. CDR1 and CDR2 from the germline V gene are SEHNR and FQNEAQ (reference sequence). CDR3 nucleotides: TGTGCCAGCAGCTTTTGGGGCTCGGGGTCCCGGCGGGGCACAGATACGCAGTATTTT. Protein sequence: CASSFWGSGSRRGTDTQYF.

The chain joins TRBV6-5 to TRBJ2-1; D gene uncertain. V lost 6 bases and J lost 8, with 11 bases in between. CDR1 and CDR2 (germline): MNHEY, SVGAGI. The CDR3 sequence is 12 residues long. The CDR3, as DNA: TGTGCCAGCAGAAGCCCCGTCGATGAGCAGTTCTTC. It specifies CASRSPVDEQFF.

The CDR3 protein is CASSDEQNQPQHF. The CDR3 DNA reads TGTGCCAGCAGTGACGAACAAAATCAGCCCCAGCATTTT. The chain is built from TRBV2 and TRBJ1-5; D is ambiguous. This CDR3 is 13 amino acids long. Trimming stripped 3 bases from V and 4 bases from J, with 7 bases between. Germline-derived CDR1 and CDR2 are SNHLY and FYNNEI.

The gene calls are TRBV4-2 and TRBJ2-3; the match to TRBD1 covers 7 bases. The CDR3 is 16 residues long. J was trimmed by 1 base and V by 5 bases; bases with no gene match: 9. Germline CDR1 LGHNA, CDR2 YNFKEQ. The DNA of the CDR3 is TGTGCCAGCAGCGTTGACAGGGAGATGGGCACAGATACGCAGTATTTT. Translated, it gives CASSVDREMGTDTQYF.

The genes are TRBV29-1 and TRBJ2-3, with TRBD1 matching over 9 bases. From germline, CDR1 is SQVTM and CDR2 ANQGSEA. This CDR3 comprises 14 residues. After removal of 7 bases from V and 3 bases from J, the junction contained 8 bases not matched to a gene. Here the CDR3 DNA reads TGCAGCGCGGACAGGGGAGCGTTAACAGATACGCAGTATTTT. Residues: CSADRGALTDTQYF.